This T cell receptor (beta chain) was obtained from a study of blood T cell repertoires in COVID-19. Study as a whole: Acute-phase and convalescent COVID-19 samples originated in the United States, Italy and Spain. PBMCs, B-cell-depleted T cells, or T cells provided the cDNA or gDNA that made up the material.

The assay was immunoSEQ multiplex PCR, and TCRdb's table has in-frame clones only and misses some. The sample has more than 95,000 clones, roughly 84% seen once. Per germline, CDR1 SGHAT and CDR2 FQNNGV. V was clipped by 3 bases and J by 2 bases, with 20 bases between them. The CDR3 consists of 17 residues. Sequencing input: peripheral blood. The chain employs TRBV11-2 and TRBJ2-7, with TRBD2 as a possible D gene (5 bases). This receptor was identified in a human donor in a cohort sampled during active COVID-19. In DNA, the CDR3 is TGTGCCAGCAGCTTTAGATATCGGGGATATAAAACCTACGAGCAGTACTTC. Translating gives CASSFRYRGYKTYEQYF.